Below are 11 T cell receptor beta chains sequenced from a single sample in a study of human T cells and chemical hapten exposure. TCRdb re-called the RACE reads with MiXCR, one entry per CDR3 protein. The data show tens of thousands of distinct CDR3 sequences, approximately 8.6% seen once. Described time point: healthy volunteer bleed at 6 weeks. It was unfractionated whole blood from which total RNA was extracted. Sequenced input: whole blood. The receptor set was obtained from a male donor in good health. Some clones in this sample may be carry-over from other donors' samples.

This clonotype was seen a handful of times. The chain couples TRBV6-2 or TRBV6-3 to TRBJ2-1; a weak D match, TRBD1 (5 bases). Per the germline V gene, CDR1 is MNHEY and CDR2 is SVGEGT. Trimming cost V 6 bases and J 0 bases, with 12 bases left between them. The CDR3 has 15 amino acids. CDR3 nucleotide sequence: TGTGCCAGCAGCTTTAGGGGCAACTCCTACAATGAGCAGTTCTTC. Translation: CASSFRGNSYNEQFF.

There are many counts of this clonotype. This chain uses TRBV5-1 with TRBJ2-7; TRBD1 is a possible D gene (5 bases). Germline-derived CDR1 and CDR2 are SGHRS and YFSETQ. The CDR3 is made up of 12 amino acids. The V end was cut by 4 bases, the J end by 4 bases, with 9 bases between. CDR3 nucleotides: TGCGCCAGCAGCCCTCAGGGTTACGAGCAGTACTTC. It codes for CASSPQGYEQYF.

V gene TRBV5-6 combines with J gene TRBJ2-3; the D gene could be TRBD1 or TRBD2 (7 bases each). The CDR3 covers 15 residues. CDR1 and CDR2 from the germline V gene are SGHDT and YYEEEE. Between the trimmed V and J ends, which lost 0 bases and 5 bases, there was a span of 13 bases. In DNA, the CDR3 is TGTGCCAGCAGCTTGGCACAGGGGAGGGTAGATACGCAGTATTTT. Translation gives CASSLAQGRVDTQYF.

A few counts support this clonotype. V usage is TRBV11-2 and J usage is TRBJ2-7, with 10 positions matching TRBD1. V was pared by 7 bases and J by 5 bases, with 5 bases of the junction left unmatched. The length of the CDR3 is 13 residues. Germline V lookup: CDR1 SGHAT, CDR2 FQNNGV. The CDR3 spells CASNLDRGHEQYF. DNA for the CDR3: TGTGCCAGCAACCTTGACAGGGGGCACGAGCAGTACTTC.

The rearrangement links TRBV6-5 to TRBJ2-6, with TRBD1 matching over 7 bases. V gave up 2 bases and J gave up 2 bases; unmatched junction bases: 0. Germline assignment: CDR1 MNHEY and CDR2 SVGAGI. There are 15 residues in the CDR3. The CDR3 loop reads CASSYDRAGANVLTF. Here the CDR3 DNA reads TGTGCCAGCAGTTACGACAGGGCTGGGGCCAACGTCCTGACTTTC.

The chain links TRBV7-9 to TRBJ2-1, with 7 positions matching TRBD1. From germline, CDR1 is SEHNR and CDR2 FQNEAQ (reference sequence). V was pared by 1 base and J by 9 bases, with 3 bases of the junction left unmatched. The CDR3 is made up of 13 amino acids. The DNA for the CDR3 is TGTGCCAGCAGCTTAGTCCCAGGGGGTGAGCAGTTCTTC. This sequence encodes CASSLVPGGEQFF.

The V call is TRBV10-3, the J call TRBJ2-1, with a possible D match to TRBD2 (5 bases). V lost 5 bases and J lost 8, with 13 bases in between. CDR1 is ENHRY and CDR2 is SYGVKD in the germline V gene. The CDR3 loop spans 13 amino acids. CDR3 DNA sequence: TGTGCCATCAGTAAGGGCCTAGCACATGAGCAGTTCTTC. Translating gives CAISKGLAHEQFF.

This clonotype came up many times. The gene calls are TRBV10-3 and TRBJ2-7; tentatively, D is TRBD1 (7 bases). Trimming removed 4 bases at V and 7 bases at J, with 11 bases between. There are 12 residues in the CDR3. Germline-derived CDR1 and CDR2 are ENHRY and SYGVKD. This CDR3 reads CAISVAGGEQYF. The CDR3 DNA reads TGTGCCATCAGTGTAGCAGGGGGGGAGCAGTACTTC.

The chain carries TRBV29-1 and TRBJ2-7; D tentatively fits TRBD1 or TRBD2 (5 bases each). Trimming took 0 bases from V and 6 from J, leaving 12 bases between them. The CDR3 sequence is 13 residues long. The germline gives CDR1 SQVTM, CDR2 ANQGSEA. Written as DNA, the CDR3 is TGCAGCGTTGAAGACAGGGAGTCGGGCGAGCAGTACTTC. It is translated as CSVEDRESGEQYF.

The V gene is TRBV20-1, the J gene TRBJ2-7, with unresolved D. From germline, CDR1 is DFQATT and CDR2 SNEGSKA (reference sequence). This CDR3 has 14 amino acids. Trimming stripped 0 bases from V and 0 bases from J, with 9 bases between. The CDR3 protein is CSARDGGRSYEQYF. The CDR3 region has the DNA TGCAGTGCTAGAGATGGCGGTCGCTCCTACGAGCAGTACTTC.

The chain links TRBV10-3 to TRBJ2-3; tentative D call: TRBD2 (6 bases). The germline CDR1 and CDR2 sequences are ENHRY and SYGVKD. Trimming removed 6 bases from V and 6 bases from J, with 13 bases in between. The CDR3 contains 13 residues. The CDR3 nucleotides read TGTGCCATCAGGGGCGGGATAGGGGATACGCAGTATTTT. Its protein product is CAIRGGIGDTQYF.